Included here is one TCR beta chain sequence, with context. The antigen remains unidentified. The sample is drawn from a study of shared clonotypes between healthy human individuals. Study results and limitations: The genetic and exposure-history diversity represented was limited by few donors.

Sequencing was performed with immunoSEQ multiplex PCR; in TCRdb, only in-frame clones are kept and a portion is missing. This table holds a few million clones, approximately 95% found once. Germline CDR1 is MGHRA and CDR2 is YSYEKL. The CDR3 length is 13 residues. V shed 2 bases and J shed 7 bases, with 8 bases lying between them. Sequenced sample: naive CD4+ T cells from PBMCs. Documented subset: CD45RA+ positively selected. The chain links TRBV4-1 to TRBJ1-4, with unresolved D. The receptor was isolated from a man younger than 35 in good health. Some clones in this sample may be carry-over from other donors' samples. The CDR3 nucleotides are TGCGCCAGCAGCCAAACCCCGGGTGAAAAACTGTTTTTT. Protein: CASSQTPGEKLFF.